A single sample gave rise to the 31 T cell receptor beta chains below, sequenced in a study of CXCR3-negative and CXCR3-positive naive CD8 T cells. TRB cDNA was prepared as libraries by UMI-labeled 5' RACE. TCRdb re-called the 5' RACE reads and gives one entry per CDR3 protein, without DNA. In total, the table holds roughly 100,000 distinct CDR3 sequences. Sequencing used naive CXCR3- CD8+ T cells from blood. Subset: CD45RO-CCR7+CD27+CD95- naive CD8+ T cells lacking CXCR3 (TNR3-). These receptor sequences come from a human donor in good health. Some clones in this sample may be carry-over from other donors' samples.

V gene TRBV27 combines with J gene TRBJ1-1; TCRdb indicates TRBD1, and absent DNA this call remains unverified. The CDR3 consists of 15 residues. From germline, CDR1 is MNHEY and CDR2 SMNVEV (reference sequence). The chain's CDR3 is CASSPDREGNTEAFF.

The chain links TRBV3-1 to TRBJ2-7; the D call from TCRdb, TRBD1, cannot be confirmed without DNA. CDR3 length equals 16 residues. Germline V lookup: CDR1 LGHDT, CDR2 YNNKEL (reference sequence). The CDR3 spells CASSQDIGQGSYEQYF.

The J gene is TRBJ2-2, the V gene TRBV6-5; the TCRdb D gene call, TRBD1, has no DNA to confirm it. The CDR3 contains 15 residues. From germline, CDR1 is MNHEY and CDR2 SVGAGI. CDR3 residues: CASSYSSRGGRELFF.

The chain recombines TRBV12-3 or TRBV12-4 with TRBJ2-5. The CDR3 has 12 residues. The CDR3 sequence: CASSRVRETQYF.

The rearrangement links TRBV7-6 to TRBJ1-1. The CDR3 has 14 amino acids. Per the germline V gene, CDR1 is SGHVS and CDR2 is FNYEAQ. The CDR3 is CASSPAGENTEAFF.

The chain has TRBV6-5 and TRBJ2-7. In germline, CDR1 is MNHEY, CDR2 SVGAGI. The CDR3 spans 13 residues. The CDR3 region is CASSYGQLYEQYF.

The chain has TRBV6-2 or TRBV6-3 and TRBJ2-5; TCRdb's D call, TRBD2, is unchecked because there is no DNA. The CDR3 has 18 residues. Germline CDR1 and CDR2: MNHEY and SVGEGT. CDR3 sequence reads: CASSYMLNLAGEWETQYF.

The chain joins TRBV12-3 or TRBV12-4 to TRBJ2-1; lacking DNA, the TRBD1 call made by TCRdb goes unchecked. The CDR3 loop spans 15 amino acids. The CDR3 loop is CASSPGLSTYNEQFF.

The gene calls are TRBV20-1 and TRBJ2-7; with no DNA, the TCRdb D assignment of TRBD1 cannot be verified. CDR1 is DFQATT and CDR2 is SNEGSKA in the germline V gene (reference sequence). The CDR3 length is 16 residues. The CDR3 protein is CSAVDPDRAFRYEQYF.

The V and J genes are TRBV5-1 and TRBJ1-1. There are 15 residues in the CDR3. Germline CDR1 and CDR2: SGHRS and YFSETQ. The CDR3 sequence: CASSLEAGINTEAFF.

This sequence joins TRBV7-8 and TRBJ2-3; TCRdb picks TRBD2, but there is no DNA to check that call. The germline CDR1 and CDR2 sequences are SGHVS and FQNEAQ. CDR3 length: 19 residues. This CDR3 is CASSLDEDLTVTYTDTQYF.

The J gene is TRBJ1-3, the V gene TRBV29-1; TCRdb's assignment of TRBD1 cannot be checked, as there is no DNA. Germline CDR1 reads SQVTM; CDR2 reads ANQGSEA. This CDR3 has 11 residues. This CDR3 reads CGGDTGNTIYF.

The V and J genes are TRBV29-1 and TRBJ2-7. Germline loops: CDR1 SQVTM, CDR2 ANQGSEA. CDR3 length: 13 amino acids. The CDR3 loop is CSVLPTSSYEQYF.

The chain recombines TRBV20-1 with TRBJ2-3; TCRdb names TRBD2, which stays unverified in the absence of DNA. This CDR3 has 15 amino acids. The V gene's germline CDR1 is DFQATT and CDR2 SNEGSKA (reference sequence). Here the CDR3 reads CSARGRGWSTDTQYF.

The rearrangement links TRBV21-1 to TRBJ1-2. TRBV21-1 is described as a pseudogene. The CDR3 sequence is 13 residues long. The CDR3: CASSLWFYDGYTF.

The rearrangement links TRBV7-9 to TRBJ1-5. The germline V gene encodes CDR1 SEHNR and CDR2 FQNEAQ (reference sequence). This CDR3 region has 14 residues. CDR3 protein: CASSSGGVSQPQHF.

The chain combines TRBV4-3 with TRBJ1-5. CDR3 length equals 15 residues. Germline CDR1 is LGHNA and CDR2 is YSLEER. This CDR3 is CASSQDAGRNQPQHF.

V is TRBV27 and J is TRBJ2-1. The CDR3 loop spans 14 amino acids. Per germline, CDR1 MNHEY and CDR2 SMNVEV (reference sequence). The CDR3 loop reads CASSSGSAYNEQFF.

The chain uses TRBV20-1 and TRBJ1-5. Germline V CDR1 and CDR2: DFQATT, SNEGSKA (reference sequence). This CDR3 comprises 13 residues. The chain's CDR3 is CSAGETSNQPQHF.

The chain links TRBV7-3 to TRBJ2-3; the TCRdb D gene call, TRBD1, has no DNA to confirm it. Per germline, CDR1 SGHTA and CDR2 FQGTGA. This CDR3 has 15 residues. This CDR3 reads CASSPSGGSTDTQYF. The full variable domain, rest sourced from reference TRBV7-3 and TRBJ2-3, is GAGVSQTPSNKVTEKGKYVELRCDPISGHTALYWYRQSLGQGPEFLIYFQGTGAADDSGLPNDRFFAVRPEGSVSTLKIQRTERGDSAVYLCASSPSGGSTDTQYFGPGTRLTVL.

Here the CDR3 reads CAWSVGTGTDTQYF. V gene TRBV30 combines with J gene TRBJ2-3; the TCRdb D gene call, TRBD1, has no DNA to confirm it. CDR1 and CDR2 (germline): GTSNPN, SVGIG (reference sequence). The CDR3 contains 14 residues.

The V and J genes are TRBV12-3 or TRBV12-4 and TRBJ2-5. This CDR3 has 15 residues. CDR3 residues: CASSLSGRIKETQYF.

The chain combines TRBV29-1 with TRBJ2-7; TCRdb indicates TRBD1, and absent DNA this call remains unverified. CDR3 size: 15 residues. CDR1 is SQVTM and CDR2 is ANQGSEA in the germline V gene. CDR3 protein: CSVEDPRQGDYEQYF.

V is TRBV28 and J is TRBJ2-1; TCRdb indicates TRBD1, and absent DNA this call remains unverified. The CDR3 has 14 residues. Germline-derived CDR1 and CDR2 are MDHEN and SYDVKM. CDR3 sequence: CASSPRDRRDEQFF.

The CDR3 spells CASSLIAGGREQYF. The chain links TRBV7-6 to TRBJ2-7; TCRdb's D gene call, TRBD2, goes unchecked for lack of DNA. This CDR3 region has 14 residues. Germline CDR1 SGHVS, CDR2 FNYEAQ.

The chain carries TRBV28 and TRBJ2-1. This CDR3 is built from 13 residues. Germline V gene sequence: CDR1 MDHEN, CDR2 SYDVKM. CDR3 amino acids: CASSGRSYNEQFF.

The J gene is TRBJ2-7, the V gene TRBV27. CDR3 length: 12 amino acids. Germline V CDR1 and CDR2: MNHEY, SMNVEV (reference sequence). CDR3 amino acids: CASSPYKWEQYF.

V and J are TRBV6-5 and TRBJ2-2; TCRdb's D call, TRBD1, is unchecked because there is no DNA. This CDR3 region has 15 residues. Germline V gives CDR1 MNHEY, CDR2 SVGAGI. The CDR3 loop is CASSYDLWGTGELFF.

The V and J genes are TRBV12-3 or TRBV12-4 and TRBJ2-5; with no DNA, the TCRdb D assignment of TRBD1 cannot be verified. CDR3 length equals 12 residues. The CDR3 loop reads CASSFRGSAQYF.

The V call is TRBV7-9, the J call TRBJ1-1. CDR3 length: 12 amino acids. From germline, CDR1 is SEHNR and CDR2 FQNEAQ (reference sequence). CDR3 loop: CASSESPELAFF.

This rearrangement joins TRBV29-1 to TRBJ2-5; TCRdb calls TRBD2, which cannot be checked without DNA. Germline-derived CDR1 and CDR2 are SQVTM and ANQGSEA. The CDR3 covers 17 residues. The CDR3 sequence: CSVEGRTSGAPPGTQYF.